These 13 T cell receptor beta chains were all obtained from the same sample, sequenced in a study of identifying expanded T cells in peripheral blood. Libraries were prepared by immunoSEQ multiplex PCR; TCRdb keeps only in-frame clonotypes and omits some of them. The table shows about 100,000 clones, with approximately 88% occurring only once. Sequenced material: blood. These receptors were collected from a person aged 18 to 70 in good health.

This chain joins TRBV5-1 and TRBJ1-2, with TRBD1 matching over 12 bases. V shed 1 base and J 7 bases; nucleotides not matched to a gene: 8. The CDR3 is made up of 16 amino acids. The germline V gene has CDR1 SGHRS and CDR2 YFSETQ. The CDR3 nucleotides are TGCGCCAGCAGCTTGTCTCCGGGACAGGGGGCGGGTGGCTACACCTTC. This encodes CASSLSPGQGAGGYTF.

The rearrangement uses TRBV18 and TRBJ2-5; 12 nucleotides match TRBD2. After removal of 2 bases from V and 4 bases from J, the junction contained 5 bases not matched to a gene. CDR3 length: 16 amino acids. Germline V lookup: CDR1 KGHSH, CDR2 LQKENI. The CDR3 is CASSPRTSGMGETQYF. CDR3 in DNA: TGTGCCAGCTCACCAAGGACTAGCGGGATGGGAGAGACCCAGTACTTC.

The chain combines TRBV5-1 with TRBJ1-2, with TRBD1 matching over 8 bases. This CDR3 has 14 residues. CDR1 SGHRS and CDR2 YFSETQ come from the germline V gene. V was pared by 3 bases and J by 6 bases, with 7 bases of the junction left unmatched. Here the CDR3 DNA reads TGCGCCAGCAGCTCAGTGACAGGGGTAAATGGCTACACCTTC. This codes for CASSSVTGVNGYTF. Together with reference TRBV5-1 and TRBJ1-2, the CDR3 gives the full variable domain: KAGVTQTPRYLIKTRGQQVTLSCSPISGHRSVSWYQQTPGQGLQFLFEYFSETQRNKGNFPGRFSGRQFSNSRSEMNVSTLELGDSALYLCASSSVTGVNGYTFGSGTRLTVV.

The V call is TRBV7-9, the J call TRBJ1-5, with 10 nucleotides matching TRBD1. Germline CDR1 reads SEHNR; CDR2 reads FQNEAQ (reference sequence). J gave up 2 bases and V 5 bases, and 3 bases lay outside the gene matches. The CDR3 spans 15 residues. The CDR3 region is CASSLGTGGNQPQHF. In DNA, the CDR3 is TGTGCCAGCAGCCTTGGGACAGGGGGCAATCAGCCCCAGCATTTT. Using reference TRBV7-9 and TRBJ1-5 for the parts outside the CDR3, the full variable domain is DTGVSQNPRHKITKRGQNVTFRCDPISEHNRLYWYRQTLGQGPEFLTYFQNEAQLEKSRLLSDRFSAERPKGSFSTLEIQRTEQGDSAMYLCASSLGTGGNQPQHFGDGTRLSIL.

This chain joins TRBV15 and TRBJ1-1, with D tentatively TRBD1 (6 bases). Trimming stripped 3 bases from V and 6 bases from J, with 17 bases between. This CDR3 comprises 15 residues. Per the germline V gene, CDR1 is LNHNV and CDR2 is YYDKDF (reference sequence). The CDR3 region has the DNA TGTGCCACCAGCAGGGGCGGAAACAGGGTTGCTGAAGCTTTCTTT. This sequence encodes CATSRGGNRVAEAFF.

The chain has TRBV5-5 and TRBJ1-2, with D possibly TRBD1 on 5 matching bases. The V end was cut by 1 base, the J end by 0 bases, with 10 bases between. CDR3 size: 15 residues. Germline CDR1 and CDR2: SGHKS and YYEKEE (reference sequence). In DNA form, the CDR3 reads TGTGCCAGCAGCTTGAGGCAGGGAGCTAACTATGGCTACACCTTC. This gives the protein CASSLRQGANYGYTF.

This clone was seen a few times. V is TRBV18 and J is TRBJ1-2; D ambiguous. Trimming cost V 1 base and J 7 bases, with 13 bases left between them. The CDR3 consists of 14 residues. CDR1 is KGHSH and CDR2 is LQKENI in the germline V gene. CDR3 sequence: CASSPRAGGGGYTF. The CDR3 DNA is TGTGCCAGCTCACCACGGGCAGGAGGAGGTGGCTACACCTTC.

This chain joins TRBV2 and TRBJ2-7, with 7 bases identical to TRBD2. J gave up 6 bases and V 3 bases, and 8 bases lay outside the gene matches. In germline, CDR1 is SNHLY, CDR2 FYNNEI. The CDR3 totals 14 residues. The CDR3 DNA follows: TGTGCCAGCAGTGAGAGCGGGATACGGCTCGAGCAGTACTTC. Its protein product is CASSESGIRLEQYF.

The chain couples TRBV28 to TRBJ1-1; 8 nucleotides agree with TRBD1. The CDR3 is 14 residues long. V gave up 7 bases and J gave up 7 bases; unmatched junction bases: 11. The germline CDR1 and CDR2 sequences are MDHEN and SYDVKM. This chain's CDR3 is CASTYPGGGNEAFF. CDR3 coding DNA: TGTGCCAGCACGTACCCAGGGGGCGGAAATGAAGCTTTCTTT. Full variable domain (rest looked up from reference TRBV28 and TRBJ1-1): DVKVTQSSRYLVKRTGEKVFLECVQDMDHENMFWYRQDPGLGLRLIYFSYDVKMKEKGDIPEGYSVSREKKERFSLILESASTNQTSMYLCASTYPGGGNEAFFGQGTRLTVV.

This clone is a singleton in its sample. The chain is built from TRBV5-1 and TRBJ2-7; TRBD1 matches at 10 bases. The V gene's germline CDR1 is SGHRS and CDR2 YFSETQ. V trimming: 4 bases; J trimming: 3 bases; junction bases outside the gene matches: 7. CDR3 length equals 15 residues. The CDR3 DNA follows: TGCGCCAGCAGCCCGTCCGGGACAGGGGTCTACGAGCAGTACTTC. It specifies CASSPSGTGVYEQYF. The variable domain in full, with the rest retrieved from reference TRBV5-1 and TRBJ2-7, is KAGVTQTPRYLIKTRGQQVTLSCSPISGHRSVSWYQQTPGQGLQFLFEYFSETQRNKGNFPGRFSGRQFSNSRSEMNVSTLELGDSALYLCASSPSGTGVYEQYFGPGTRLTVT.

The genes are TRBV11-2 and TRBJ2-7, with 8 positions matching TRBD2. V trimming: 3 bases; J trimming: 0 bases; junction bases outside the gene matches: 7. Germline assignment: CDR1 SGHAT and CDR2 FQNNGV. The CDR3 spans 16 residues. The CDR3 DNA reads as TGTGCCAGCAGCTTCGCTACTAGCGGATCCTCCTACGAGCAGTACTTC. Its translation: CASSFATSGSSYEQYF.

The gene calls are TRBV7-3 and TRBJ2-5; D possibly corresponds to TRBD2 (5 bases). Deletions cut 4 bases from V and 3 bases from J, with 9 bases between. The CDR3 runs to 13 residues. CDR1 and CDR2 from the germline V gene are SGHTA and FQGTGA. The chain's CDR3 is CASSSSGKETQYF. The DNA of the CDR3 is TGTGCCAGCAGCTCCAGCGGAAAAGAGACCCAGTACTTC.

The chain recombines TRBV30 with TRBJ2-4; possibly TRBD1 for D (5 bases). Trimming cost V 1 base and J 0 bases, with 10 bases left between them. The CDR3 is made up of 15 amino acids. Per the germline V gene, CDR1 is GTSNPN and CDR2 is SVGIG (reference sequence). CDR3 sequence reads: CAWSADSVAKNIQYF. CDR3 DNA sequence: TGTGCCTGGAGTGCAGACAGCGTAGCCAAAAACATTCAGTACTTC.